The clone carrying this T cell receptor (beta chain) was seen repeatedly, ten times or more. The target antigen is unknown. TCRbeta libraries were built with three rounds of nested PCR, modified from ARM-PCR. TCRdb independently ran MiXCR on the multiplex PCR reads; one entry per CDR3 protein. The table lists around 50,000 distinct CDR3 sequences, 60% to 65% of them singletons. RNA was extracted from bulk tissue without any cell sorting. Distant lung tissue was collected more than 3 cm away from the tumor edge. Donors were chemotherapy-naive, newly diagnosed lung cancer surgical patients in China, August–late 2014. This sample was included in a study of tumor and adjacent non-tumor tissue in lung cancer. Looking at the study overall: The cohort had roughly 12 adenocarcinoma, 2 squamous cell and 1 small cell patients. The study, taken as a whole, reports: Significantly higher TCR diversity was found in tumor than normal lung. In normal lung, the top 100 clones were significantly more dominant than in tumor.

The CDR3 loop spans 12 amino acids. Trimming took 5 bases from V and 6 from J, leaving 11 bases between them. From germline, CDR1 is MNHNS and CDR2 SASEGT. Sample: distant non-tumor lung tissue. V is TRBV6-1 and J is TRBJ2-7; D perhaps matches TRBD1 (6 bases). The TCR originated in a woman in her 70s with non-small cell lung cancer. CDR3 DNA sequence: TGTGCCAGCAGTCGCCGGGACACCGAGCAGTACTTC. Amino acids: CASSRRDTEQYF.